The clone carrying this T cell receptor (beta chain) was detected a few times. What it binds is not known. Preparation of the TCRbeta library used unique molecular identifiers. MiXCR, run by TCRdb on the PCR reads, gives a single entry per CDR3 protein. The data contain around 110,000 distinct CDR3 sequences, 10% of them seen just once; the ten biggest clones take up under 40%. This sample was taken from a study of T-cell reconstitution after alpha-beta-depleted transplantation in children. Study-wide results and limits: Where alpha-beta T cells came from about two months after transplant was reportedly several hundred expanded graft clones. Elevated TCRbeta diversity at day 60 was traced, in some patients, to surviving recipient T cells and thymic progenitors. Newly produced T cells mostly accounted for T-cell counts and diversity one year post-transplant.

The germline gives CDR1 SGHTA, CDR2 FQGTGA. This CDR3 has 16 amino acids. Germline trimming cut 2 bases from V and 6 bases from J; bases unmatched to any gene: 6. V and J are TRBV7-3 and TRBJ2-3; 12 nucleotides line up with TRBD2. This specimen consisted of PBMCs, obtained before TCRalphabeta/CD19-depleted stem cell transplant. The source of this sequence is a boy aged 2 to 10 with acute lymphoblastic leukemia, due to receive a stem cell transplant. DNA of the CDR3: TGTGCCAGCAGCTTAGGGCTAGCGGGAGGGATGGATACGCAGTATTTT. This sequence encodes CASSLGLAGGMDTQYF.